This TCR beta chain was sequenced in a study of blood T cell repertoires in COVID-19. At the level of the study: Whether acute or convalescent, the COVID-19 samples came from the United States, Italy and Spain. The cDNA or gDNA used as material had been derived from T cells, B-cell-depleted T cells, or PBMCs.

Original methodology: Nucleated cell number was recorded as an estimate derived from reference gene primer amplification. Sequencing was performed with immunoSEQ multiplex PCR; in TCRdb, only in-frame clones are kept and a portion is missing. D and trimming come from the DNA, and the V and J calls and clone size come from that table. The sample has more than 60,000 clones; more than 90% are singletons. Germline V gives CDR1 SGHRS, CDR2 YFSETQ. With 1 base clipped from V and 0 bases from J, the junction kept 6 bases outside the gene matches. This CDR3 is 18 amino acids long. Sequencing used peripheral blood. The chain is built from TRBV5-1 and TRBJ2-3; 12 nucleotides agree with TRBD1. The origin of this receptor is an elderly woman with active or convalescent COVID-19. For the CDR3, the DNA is TGCGCCAGCAGCTTGACGGGACAGGGGGCGCCCAGCACAGATACGCAGTATTTT. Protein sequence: CASSLTGQGAPSTDTQYF.